This TCR beta chain was captured in a study of regulatory T cells in long-lasting Graves disease. Study information: The definition of persistent Graves' disease was over 5 years of antithyroid drugs with positive TSH receptor antibodies.

Noted time point: persistent/refractory GD, antithyroid drugs over 5 years with positive TRAb. RNA from PBMCs was the source of the TCR library. General study points: Newly diagnosed Graves' patients exceeded persistent ones in TCR diversity. Favoring TRBV28, TRBJ1-2 and TRBJ2-5 was a feature seen in persistent disease.

The germline V gene has CDR1 SGHTA and CDR2 FQGNSA. The CDR3 contains 14 residues. J lost 5 bases, V lost 3 bases, and 4 bases had no gene match. Of note for this clonotype: Its antigen is unidentified.

Arm-PCR with iRepertoire HTBI primers amplified the CDR3 regions for these TCR beta libraries. TCRdb re-called the multiplex PCR reads through MiXCR, storing one row per CDR3 protein. The sample lists roughly 400,000 distinct CDR3 sequences, under 25% occurring once. This receptor was obtained from a female donor with Graves disease. The V gene is TRBV7-2, the J gene TRBJ2-1; 7 bases map to TRBD2. The sample here was peripheral blood mononuclear cells (PBMCs), taken when the disease was refractory, from a patient treated with antithyroid drugs. For the CDR3, the DNA is TGTGCCAGCAGCTTTAGCGGGCATAACAATGAGCAGTTCTTC. Amino acids: CASSFSGHNNEQFF.